This TCR beta chain was retrieved from a study of blood T cell repertoires in COVID-19. Some clones are missing from TCRdb's copy, which holds only in-frame ones; the method was immunoSEQ multiplex PCR. The table includes some 220,000 clones, 84% detected once. The CDR3 totals 13 residues. Germline CDR1 SQVTM, CDR2 ANQGSEA. J gave up 3 bases and V 4 bases, and 5 bases lay outside the gene matches. The chain combines TRBV29-1 with TRBJ1-2; TRBD1 matches at 7 bases. The sequenced sample was peripheral blood. The TCR comes from a woman aged 55-69 years with acute or convalescent COVID-19. The CDR3 DNA is TGCAGCGTTGGGGCCGGGACAGACTATGGCTACACCTTC. It specifies CSVGAGTDYGYTF.